The 23 T cell receptor beta chains below come from one sample, sequenced in a study of blood T cells in healthy people across ages. A second PCR, run for about 7 to 11 cycles, used a sample-barcoded 5' primer plus a J-beta primer mix. TCRdb used MiXCR to reprocess the 5' RACE reads, holding one entry per CDR3 protein. The sample contains 730,000 or so distinct CDR3 sequences, roughly 41% of which appear only once. Sequenced: blood. These receptors originate from a woman aged 60-75 years in good health.

Only a few counts were recorded for this clonotype. The chain couples TRBV27 to TRBJ2-1; unclear D gene. The CDR3 consists of 13 residues. CDR1 is MNHEY, CDR2 SMNVEV, per germline (reference sequence). The V gene lost 4 bases and the J gene lost 7 bases, with 11 bases spanning the gap. As DNA, the CDR3 is TGTGCCAGCAGTTCACAAAAACCAAATGAGCAGTTCTTC. The encoded protein is CASSSQKPNEQFF.

V gene TRBV11-2 combines with J gene TRBJ1-6; 7 bases map to TRBD1. The CDR3 is 15 amino acids. Germline CDR1 SGHAT, CDR2 FQNNGV. The V gene end was trimmed by 5 bases and the J gene end by 4 bases; junction bases not matched to a gene: 5. The CDR3 nucleotides read TGTGCCAGCAGCACCCCGACAGGGTATAATTCACCCCTCCACTTT. Translation: CASSTPTGYNSPLHF.

The sample holds one count of this clonotype. A single base separates this from a much larger clone, so it may be a read error. This sequence joins TRBV5-5 and TRBJ2-1, with TRBD2 identical over 8 bases. J lost 7 bases, V lost 3 bases, and 6 bases had no gene match. CDR3 length: 14 residues. Germline V lookup: CDR1 SGHKS, CDR2 YYEKEE (reference sequence). CDR3 coding DNA: TGTGCCAGCAGCTCGGGGGGACTAGTAAATGAGCAGTTCTTC. It codes for CASSSGGLVNEQFF.

This chain uses TRBV29-1 with TRBJ2-1, with 10 bases fitting TRBD1. The CDR3 covers 13 residues. Germline CDR1 reads SQVTM; CDR2 reads ANQGSEA. The V and J ends lost 7 bases and 5 bases, in that order; junction bases with no gene match: 5. CDR3 coding DNA: TGCAGCGCCGACAGGGGGCGACACAATGAGCAGTTCTTC. Protein: CSADRGRHNEQFF.

The V gene is TRBV5-1, the J gene TRBJ1-4; 8 bases agree with TRBD1. Trimming removed 4 bases from V and 7 bases from J; junction bases left unmatched: 6. There are 14 residues in the CDR3. Germline CDR1 and CDR2: SGHRS and YFSETQ. The CDR3 reads CASSAVQGVEKLFF. The DNA of the CDR3 is TGCGCCAGCAGCGCCGTACAGGGGGTTGAAAAACTGTTTTTT.

In its sample, this clonotype was seen a few times. The CDR3 DNA sequence: TGTGCCAGCACCCAGGGTCAGGGGAACACTGAAGCTTTCTTT. Protein sequence: CASTQGQGNTEAFF. V and J are TRBV12-3 or TRBV12-4 and TRBJ1-1, with D possibly TRBD1 on 5 matching bases. The CDR3 is 14 amino acids. Trimming removed 7 bases from V and 1 base from J, with 13 bases in between.

J is TRBJ1-2 and V is TRBV10-1; D gene unclear. Germline V gene data show CDR1 as WNHNN and CDR2 as SYGVQD (reference sequence). The CDR3 spans 13 residues. Deletions cut 2 bases from V and 4 bases from J, with 8 bases between. The DNA for the CDR3 is TGCGCCAGCAGTGAGGGCAGGAGCTATGGCTACACCTTC. Translating gives CASSEGRSYGYTF.

This clonotype was seen only once. The junction shows a germline mismatch at one end, possibly a read error. V and J are TRBV20-1 and TRBJ1-2; 10 nucleotides agree with TRBD1. Germline loops: CDR1 DFQATT, CDR2 SNEGSKA (reference sequence). The length of the CDR3 is 13 residues. This CDR3 reads CGAIGTGDYGYTF. The CDR3 nucleotides are TGCGGTGCCATCGGGACAGGGGACTATGGCTACACCTTC.

The chain carries TRBV2 and TRBJ2-1; 8 bases map to TRBD2. The CDR3 contains 14 residues. V shed 3 bases and J 8 bases; nucleotides not matched to a gene: 6. The germline V gene encodes CDR1 SNHLY and CDR2 FYNNEI. The DNA for the CDR3 is TGTGCCAGCAGTGAGGATAGCGGGAATCATGAGCAGTTCTTC. It translates to CASSEDSGNHEQFF.

V is TRBV12-3 or TRBV12-4 and J is TRBJ1-2, with no clear D. Trimming took off 3 bases at V and 7 bases at J, with 12 bases between the two ends. This CDR3 is built from 13 residues. CDR3 amino acids: CASSFDGWSGYTF. CDR3 nucleotides: TGTGCCAGCAGTTTTGACGGGTGGTCTGGCTACACCTTC.

The gene calls are TRBV10-3 and TRBJ2-5; D gene ambiguous. The end of the DNA fits TRBJ2-7 better, so the J call may be wrong. Germline CDR1 reads ENHRY; CDR2 reads SYGVKD. The CDR3 length is 12 residues. The CDR3 is CAISERRDEQYF. In nucleotides, the CDR3 is TGTGCCATCAGTGAAAGGAGAGACGAGCAGTACTTC.

This clonotype was detected a few times. The rearrangement uses TRBV6-1 and TRBJ2-7; TRBD1 is a possible D gene (6 bases). Trimming removed 1 base at V and 6 bases at J, with 10 bases between. The CDR3 covers 13 residues. Germline values: CDR1 MNHNS, CDR2 SASEGT. CDR3 DNA: TGTGCCAGCAGTGAAGAGGGGGTTCTCGAGCAGTACTTC. This gives the protein CASSEEGVLEQYF.

A note on this clonotype: One end of the junction is discordant with germline, which a read error may explain. The J gene is TRBJ2-1, the V gene TRBV6-1; 8 bases are a match to TRBD2. Germline values: CDR1 MNHNS, CDR2 SASEGT. This CDR3 is 14 amino acids long. The CDR3 loop reads CASREAGEVNEQFF. DNA for the CDR3: TGTGCCAGCAGGGAAGCGGGAGAGGTAAATGAGCAGTTCTTC.

This clonotype was seen only a few times. The chain is built from TRBV7-9 and TRBJ1-1; unclear D gene. The CDR3 loop spans 15 amino acids. The V end lost 5 bases, the J end lost 3 bases, and 16 bases lay between the germline ends. Germline V gene sequence: CDR1 SEHNR, CDR2 FQNEAQ (reference sequence). CDR3 amino acids: CASSPFRAGDTEAFF. CDR3 sequence (DNA): TGTGCCAGCAGCCCCTTTAGGGCCGGGGACACTGAAGCTTTCTTT.

The chain carries TRBV14 and TRBJ2-1; D unresolved. The CDR3 has 14 residues. Germline V gene lookup returns CDR1 SGHDN and CDR2 FVKESK. V lost 3 bases and J 4 bases, leaving 10 bases between the germline ends. The CDR3 DNA reads as TGTGCCAGCAGCCATCTATATACGTACAATGAGCAGTTCTTC. This sequence encodes CASSHLYTYNEQFF.

V and J are TRBV11-2 and TRBJ2-4; no definite D call. TRBJ2-7 explains the end of the DNA better; the J call may be wrong. From germline, CDR1 is SGHAT and CDR2 FQNNGV. The CDR3 totals 14 residues. The CDR3: CASSLVPDGYEQYF. DNA of the CDR3: TGTGCCAGCAGCTTAGTCCCAGACGGCTACGAGCAGTACTTC.

The chain couples TRBV12-3 or TRBV12-4 to TRBJ2-7, with D possibly being TRBD1 or TRBD2 (5 bases each). V dropped 3 bases and J dropped 5 bases, with 14 bases sitting between them. This CDR3 spans 14 amino acids. The CDR3 nucleotides are TGTGCCAGCAGTTTGGTCCGCAGGGAGCACGAGCAGTACTTC. Translating gives CASSLVRREHEQYF.

This chain joins TRBV27 and TRBJ2-1; 7 nucleotides match TRBD2. This CDR3 has 14 amino acids. Per germline, CDR1 MNHEY and CDR2 SMNVEV (reference sequence). V shed 6 bases, J shed 4 bases, and the junction held 6 bases outside the gene matches. The CDR3 sequence: CASSLGDYYNEQFF. The CDR3 DNA reads as TGTGCCAGCAGCTTAGGGGACTATTACAATGAGCAGTTCTTC.

The genes are TRBV7-3 and TRBJ2-1; D ambiguous. In germline, CDR1 is SGHTA, CDR2 FQGTGA. CDR3 length: 13 amino acids. Between the trimmed V and J ends, which lost 1 base and 4 bases, there was a span of 5 bases. CDR3 in amino acids: CASSLNIYNEQFF. The CDR3 nucleotides read TGTGCCAGCAGCTTAAATATTTACAATGAGCAGTTCTTC.

Only a few counts were recorded for this clonotype. The chain has TRBV11-2 and TRBJ2-1; 9 bases fit TRBD2. The J call may be in error: the DNA end matches TRBJ2-7 better. This CDR3 has 17 residues. Germline lookup yields CDR1 SGHAT and CDR2 FQNNGV. CDR3: CASSFLLGLASYNEQYF. For the CDR3, the DNA is TGTGCCAGCAGCTTCTTATTGGGACTAGCTAGCTACAATGAGCAGTACTTC.

This chain uses TRBV14 with TRBJ1-2; D possibly corresponds to TRBD1 (6 bases). Germline V CDR1 and CDR2: SGHDN, FVKESK. Deletions cut 4 bases from V and 8 bases from J, with 14 bases between. The CDR3 contains 13 residues. The CDR3 DNA is TGTGCCAGCAGCCTGCGGACAGATGGAGGCTACACCTTC. Translated, it gives CASSLRTDGGYTF.

This clonotype was counted ten times or more. The chain is built from TRBV30 and TRBJ2-1; tentatively, D is TRBD1 (6 bases). The V gene's germline CDR1 is GTSNPN and CDR2 SVGIG (reference sequence). Trimming shortened V by 5 bases and J by 12 bases, and 17 bases separated the two germline ends. The CDR3 is made up of 12 amino acids. CDR3 bases: TGTGCCTGGGCCTATTCCGGGACACGGCAGTTCTTC. Translated, it gives CAWAYSGTRQFF.

This chain uses TRBV2 with TRBJ1-1; a possible D gene is TRBD1 (5 bases). Germline CDR1 and CDR2: SNHLY and FYNNEI. The CDR3 length is 14 residues. Trimming shortened V by 4 bases and J by 5 bases, and 14 bases separated the two germline ends. CDR3 DNA sequence: TGTGCCAGCAGTGTTCGGAGGGACGCAACTGAAGCTTTCTTT. It is translated as CASSVRRDATEAFF.